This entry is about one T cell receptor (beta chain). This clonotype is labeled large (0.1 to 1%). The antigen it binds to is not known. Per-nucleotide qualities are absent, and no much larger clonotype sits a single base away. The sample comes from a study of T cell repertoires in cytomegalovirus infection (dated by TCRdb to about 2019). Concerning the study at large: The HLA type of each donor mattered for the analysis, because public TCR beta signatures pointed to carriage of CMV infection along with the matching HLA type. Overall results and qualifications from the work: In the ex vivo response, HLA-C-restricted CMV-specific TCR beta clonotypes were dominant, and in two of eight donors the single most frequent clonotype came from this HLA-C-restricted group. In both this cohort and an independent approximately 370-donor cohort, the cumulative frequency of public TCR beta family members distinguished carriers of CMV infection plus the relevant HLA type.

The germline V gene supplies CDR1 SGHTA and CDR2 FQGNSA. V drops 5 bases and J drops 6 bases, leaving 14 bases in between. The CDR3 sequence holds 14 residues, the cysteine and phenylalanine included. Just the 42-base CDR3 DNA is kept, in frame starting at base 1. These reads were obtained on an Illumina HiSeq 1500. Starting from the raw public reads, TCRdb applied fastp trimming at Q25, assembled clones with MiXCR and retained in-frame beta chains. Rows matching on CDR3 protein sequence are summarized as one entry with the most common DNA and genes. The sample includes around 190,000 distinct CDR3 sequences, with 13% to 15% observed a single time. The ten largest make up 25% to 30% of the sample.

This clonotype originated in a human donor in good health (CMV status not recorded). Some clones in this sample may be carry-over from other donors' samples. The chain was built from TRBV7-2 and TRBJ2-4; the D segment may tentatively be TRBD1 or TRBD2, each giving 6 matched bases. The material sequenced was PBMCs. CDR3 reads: CASSRRGASNIQYF. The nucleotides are TGTGCCAGCAGCCGTAGGGGGGCCTCAAACATTCAGTACTTC.